Presented here are 8 T cell receptor beta chains from one specimen sequenced in a study of T cell responses to AZD1222 COVID-19 vaccine. Measured with immunoSEQ multiplex PCR; TCRdb has only the in-frame clones, and not every one. The sample includes 140,000 to 150,000 clones, over 85% of them seen just once. The sample in question was peripheral blood, obtained 28 days after the second AZD1222 dose. The receptors shown here come from an adult who received the AZD1222 COVID-19 vaccine.

The CDR3 sequence: CASSFVGQNNSPLHF. The CDR3, as DNA: TGTGCCAGCAGCTTCGTGGGACAGAATAATTCACCCCTCCACTTT. The chain joins TRBV7-2 to TRBJ1-6, with 7 bases lining up with TRBD1. CDR3 size: 15 residues. Germline V gene lookup returns CDR1 SGHTA and CDR2 FQGNSA. V was pared by 3 bases and J by 5 bases, with 4 bases of the junction left unmatched.

The genes are TRBV7-9 and TRBJ2-5; tentatively, D is TRBD1 or TRBD2 (5 bases each). The germline V and J ends were trimmed by 5 bases and 5 bases, with 15 bases remaining between them. This CDR3 has 14 residues. CDR1 and CDR2 (germline): SEHNR, FQNEAQ (reference sequence). CDR3 coding DNA: TGTGCCAGCAGCCCCCCTCAGGGCGGGGAGACCCAGTACTTC. This codes for CASSPPQGGETQYF.

V gene TRBV30 combines with J gene TRBJ1-2; D remains unclear. Germline CDR1 and CDR2: GTSNPN and SVGIG (reference sequence). There are 15 residues in the CDR3. V lost 3 bases to trimming and J lost 2 bases, with 16 bases between them. CDR3 in DNA: TGTGCCTGGAGGGCACCGGGAGAACGAAACTATGGCTACACCTTC. The encoded protein is CAWRAPGERNYGYTF.

The rearrangement links TRBV7-9 to TRBJ1-1; D gene uncertain. The CDR3 contains 13 residues. Germline loops: CDR1 SEHNR, CDR2 FQNEAQ (reference sequence). The V gene lost 6 bases and the J gene lost 0 bases, with 8 bases spanning the gap. CDR3 in DNA: TGTGCCAGCAGGTCGCCCTTGAACACTGAAGCTTTCTTT. Encoded protein: CASRSPLNTEAFF.

This clone showed up just once. This rearrangement joins TRBV19 to TRBJ2-3, with a tentative D call TRBD1 (5 bases). The CDR3 loop spans 17 amino acids. Germline V gene data show CDR1 as LNHDA and CDR2 as SQIVND (reference sequence). Trimming shortened V by 6 bases and J by 1 base, and 20 bases separated the two germline ends. The chain's CDR3 is CASSPDQGASGTDTQYF. In DNA, the CDR3 is TGTGCCAGTAGCCCCGACCAGGGCGCCTCGGGCACAGATACGCAGTATTTT.

The chain recombines TRBV30 with TRBJ2-3, with 8 bases that match TRBD2. Germline V lookup: CDR1 GTSNPN, CDR2 SVGIG (reference sequence). The CDR3 is made up of 17 amino acids. Trimming removed 3 bases from V and 3 bases from J; junction bases left unmatched: 14. This CDR3 reads CAWRVPAGTSATDTQYF. CDR3 DNA sequence: TGTGCCTGGAGGGTCCCAGCCGGGACTAGTGCAACAGATACGCAGTATTTT.

The chain joins TRBV6-5 to TRBJ2-7; D uncertain. CDR3 length: 14 residues. Germline-derived CDR1 and CDR2 are MNHEY and SVGAGI. Trimming left V 0 bases short and J 0 bases short, with 6 bases between. The CDR3 sequence: CASSYSAVSYEQYF. CDR3 DNA: TGTGCCAGCAGTTACTCGGCAGTCTCCTACGAGCAGTACTTC.

Only a few counts were recorded for this clone. The rearrangement joins TRBV2 to TRBJ1-4; the D gene is possibly TRBD1 (5 bases). Germline V gene lookup returns CDR1 SNHLY and CDR2 FYNNEI. Trimming took off 7 bases at V and 5 bases at J, with 11 bases between the two ends. The CDR3 covers 13 residues. The CDR3 nucleotides read TGTGCCAGCAATACAGGCGGAAATGAAAAACTGTTTTTT. This sequence encodes CASNTGGNEKLFF. Looking up the rest from reference TRBV2 and TRBJ1-4 gives the full variable domain: EPEVTQTPSHQVTQMGQEVILRCVPISNHLYFYWYRQILGQKVEFLVSFYNNEISEKSEIFDDQFSVERPDGSNFTLKIRSTKLEDSAMYFCASNTGGNEKLFFGSGTQLSVL.